The 30 T cell receptor beta chains presented below share a single source sample, sequenced in a study of blood T cell repertoires in COVID-19 (TCRdb year 2020). The library was generated by the immunoSEQ multiplex PCR assay. As stored in TCRdb, this immuneACCESS dataset retains in-frame rearrangements with V and J assigned. A fraction of the clones does not appear; measured against another copy, unresolved V genes explain less than half of the discrepancy, and the remainder lacks a known reason. The sample table lists some 30,000 clones, around 90% of them with a count of one. Jointly, the top ten make up roughly 5.4% of the sample. The sample comprised peripheral blood. Receptors were obtained from a man in his 60s with active COVID-19.

The J gene is TRBJ2-2, the V gene TRBV5-4; 9 nucleotides match TRBD1. The CDR3 loop spans 15 amino acids. V was clipped by 4 bases and J by 5 bases; unmatched bases: 6. CDR1 and CDR2 (germline): SGHNT, YYREEE (reference sequence). CDR3 nucleotide sequence: TGTGCCAGCAGCGCAGGGACAGGGCGGACCGGGGAGCTGTTTTTT. This encodes CASSAGTGRTGELFF.

The chain recombines TRBV9 with TRBJ1-6; tentatively, D is TRBD1 (6 bases). V gave up 1 base and J gave up 7 bases, with 6 bases separating them. Germline values: CDR1 SGDLS, CDR2 YYNGEE. This CDR3 contains 13 residues. The CDR3 region has the DNA TGTGCCAGCAGCGTAACAGGGAATTCACCCCTCCACTTT. Translated, it gives CASSVTGNSPLHF.

The chain combines TRBV28 with TRBJ2-7; 9 nucleotides line up with TRBD1. CDR3 length: 16 amino acids. The germline V gene encodes CDR1 MDHEN and CDR2 SYDVKM. V shed 5 bases and J 6 bases; nucleotides not matched to a gene: 14. The CDR3 is CASSVSPGQGISEQYF. CDR3 sequence (DNA): TGTGCCAGCAGTGTATCCCCGGGACAGGGAATCTCCGAGCAGTACTTC.

This clone was detected a few times. The rearrangement uses TRBV7-6 and TRBJ1-4; perhaps TRBD1 as D (5 bases). V lost 0 bases to trimming and J lost 5 bases, with 10 bases between them. This CDR3 comprises 15 residues. In germline, CDR1 is SGHVS, CDR2 FNYEAQ. DNA for the CDR3: TGTGCCAGCAGCTTAGCCGGCAGGGAAAATGAAAAACTGTTTTTT. Its translation is CASSLAGRENEKLFF.

The chain joins TRBV15 to TRBJ2-3; D perhaps matches TRBD2 (6 bases). Per germline, CDR1 LNHNV and CDR2 YYDKDF (reference sequence). The V gene lost 0 bases and the J gene lost 2 bases, with 9 bases spanning the gap. The CDR3 covers 15 residues. The CDR3 here is CATSRDGGSTDTQYF. Written as DNA, the CDR3 is TGTGCCACCAGCAGAGATGGGGGGTCCACAGATACGCAGTATTTT. The full variable domain, in which reference TRBV15 and TRBJ2-3 provide the parts outside the CDR3, is DAMVIQNPRYQVTQFGKPVTLSCSQTLNHNVMYWYQQKSSQAPKLLFHYYDKDFNNEADTPDNFQSRRPNTSFCFLDIRSPGLGDTAMYLCATSRDGGSTDTQYFGPGTRLTVL.

This chain uses TRBV3-1 (or the pseudogene TRBV3-2) with TRBJ1-6; no clear D gene. The CDR3 is 14 residues long. Germline CDR1 reads LGHDT; CDR2 reads YNNKEL (reference sequence). V was clipped by 3 bases and J by 3 bases, with 6 bases between them. The CDR3 spells CASSQGGYNSPLHF. The CDR3 DNA follows: TGTGCCAGCAGCCAGGGAGGCTATAATTCACCCCTCCACTTT.

The chain couples TRBV19 to TRBJ2-5; a possible D gene is TRBD1 (6 bases). Germline V gives CDR1 LNHDA, CDR2 SQIVND (reference sequence). The ends were cut back, 5 bases at V and 4 bases at J, with 20 bases in the middle. The CDR3 loop spans 16 amino acids. CDR3 in DNA: TGTGCCAGTAGTTTCTACCGGGACACCCTACGAGAGACCCAGTACTTC. It is translated as CASSFYRDTLRETQYF.

The rearrangement links TRBV13 to TRBJ1-6, with D perhaps TRBD1 (5 bases). This CDR3 region has 14 residues. Germline V CDR1 and CDR2: PRHDT, FYEKMQ (reference sequence). V shed 11 bases and J shed 1 base, with 12 bases lying between them. CDR3 nucleotides: TGTGCCTCCGGCCGGGGGTCCTATAATTCACCCCTCCACTTT. Translated: CASGRGSYNSPLHF. Full variable domain (missing parts from reference TRBV13 and TRBJ1-6): AAGVIQSPRHLIKEKRETATLKCYPIPRHDTVYWYQQGPGQDPQFLISFYEKMQSDKGSIPDRFSAQQFSDYHSELNMSSLELGDSALYFCASGRGSYNSPLHFGNGTRLTVT.

This chain joins TRBV12-5 and TRBJ1-1; D is undetermined. Trimming took 3 bases from V and 5 from J, leaving 7 bases between them. This CDR3 is 12 amino acids long. The V gene's germline CDR1 is LGHNT and CDR2 FRNRAP. The CDR3 protein is CASGLRGTEAFF. The CDR3 bases are TGTGCTAGTGGTTTACGGGGAACTGAAGCTTTCTTT.

This sequence joins TRBV2 and TRBJ2-2; 8 bases are a match to TRBD2. The V gene's germline CDR1 is SNHLY and CDR2 FYNNEI. V was clipped by 0 bases and J by 1 base; unmatched bases: 4. The CDR3 loop spans 17 amino acids. The CDR3 is CASSEAILAGNTGELFF. In DNA form, the CDR3 reads TGTGCCAGCAGTGAAGCGATCCTAGCGGGGAACACCGGGGAGCTGTTTTTT.

This chain joins TRBV10-2 and TRBJ1-6, with D unclear. The CDR3 contains 15 residues. With 6 bases removed from V and 0 bases from J, the gap between germline ends came to 9 bases. From germline, CDR1 is WSHSY and CDR2 SAAADI. This CDR3 is CASRAESSYNSPLHF. In DNA, the CDR3 is TGCGCCAGCAGGGCGGAGAGCTCCTATAATTCACCCCTCCACTTT.

The rearrangement links TRBV27 to TRBJ1-2; TRBD1 matches 7 bases. The germline V gene encodes CDR1 MNHEY and CDR2 SMNVEV (reference sequence). The CDR3 is 13 amino acids. Trimming at V came to 6 bases and at J to 4 bases, leaving 5 bases not matched to a gene. The chain's CDR3 is CASSRQGIYGYTF. CDR3 sequence (DNA): TGTGCCAGCAGCCGACAGGGTATCTATGGCTACACCTTC.

This clone was seen just once. CDR3 amino acids: CASSPSSSLNSYEQYF. The CDR3 coding sequence is TGTGCCAGCTCACCAAGTTCCAGTCTTAACTCCTACGAGCAGTACTTC. This rearrangement joins TRBV18 to TRBJ2-7, with unresolved D. V was pared by 2 bases and J by 0 bases, with 14 bases between. Per germline, CDR1 KGHSH and CDR2 LQKENI. CDR3 length: 16 amino acids.

J is TRBJ1-4 and V is TRBV28; 9 nucleotides align to TRBD1. V lost 6 bases, J lost 8 bases, and 10 bases stayed unmatched. The CDR3 is 15 residues long. From germline, CDR1 is MDHEN and CDR2 SYDVKM. This CDR3 is CASRANGGQGEKLFF. CDR3 coding DNA: TGTGCCAGCAGGGCGAACGGGGGACAGGGCGAAAAACTGTTTTTT.

The chain is built from TRBV14 and TRBJ2-3; perhaps TRBD1 as D (7 bases). The CDR3 is 15 residues long. The V end was cut by 4 bases, the J end by 0 bases, with 11 bases between. Germline V gene lookup returns CDR1 SGHDN and CDR2 FVKESK. The CDR3 sequence is CASSLQGTSTDTQYF. CDR3 DNA: TGTGCCAGCAGCCTACAGGGGACTAGCACAGATACGCAGTATTTT. The variable domain in full, with the rest retrieved from reference TRBV14 and TRBJ2-3, is EAGVTQFPSHSVIEKGQTVTLRCDPISGHDNLYWYRRVMGKEIKFLLHFVKESKQDESGMPNNRFLAERTGGTYSTLKVQPAELEDSGVYFCASSLQGTSTDTQYFGPGTRLTVL.

The V gene is TRBV4-1, the J gene TRBJ1-1; tentative D call: TRBD1 (5 bases). This CDR3 is 14 amino acids long. V was clipped by 0 bases and J by 6 bases, with 11 bases between them. Germline V gene sequence: CDR1 MGHRA, CDR2 YSYEKL. The CDR3 spells CASSQDQGMAEAFF. The CDR3 nucleotides are TGCGCCAGCAGCCAAGATCAGGGAATGGCTGAAGCTTTCTTT.

This chain links TRBV19 with TRBJ2-6; 7 bases agree with TRBD1. The germline V gene has CDR1 LNHDA and CDR2 SQIVND (reference sequence). J lost 10 bases, V lost 6 bases, and 12 bases had no gene match. CDR3 length equals 15 residues. CDR3 protein: CASSPGTVLRNVLTF. CDR3 nucleotides: TGTGCCAGTAGCCCCGGGACAGTTCTACGGAACGTCCTGACTTTC.

The V and J genes are TRBV11-3 and TRBJ2-3; weak D call: TRBD2 (5 bases). Trimming left V 5 bases short and J 0 bases short, with 9 bases between. Germline loops: CDR1 SGHNT, CDR2 YENEEA. This CDR3 spans 14 amino acids. DNA for the CDR3: TGTGCCAGCAGCCCGCGGACTAGCACAGATACGCAGTATTTT. It specifies CASSPRTSTDTQYF. The full variable domain, completed using reference TRBV11-3 and TRBJ2-3, is EAGVVQSPRYKIIEKKQPVAFWCNPISGHNTLYWYLQNLGQGPELLIRYENEEAVDDSQLPKDRFSAERLKGVDSTLKIQPAELGDSAVYLCASSPRTSTDTQYFGPGTRLTVL.

The J gene is TRBJ1-1, the V gene TRBV7-8; tentative D call: TRBD1 (5 bases). Trimming removed 3 bases at V and 0 bases at J, with 11 bases between. Germline V lookup: CDR1 SGHVS, CDR2 FQNEAQ. The CDR3 spans 15 residues. This CDR3 reads CASSLTPGMNTEAFF. As DNA, the CDR3 is TGTGCCAGCAGCTTGACGCCAGGGATGAACACTGAAGCTTTCTTT.

This chain uses TRBV25-1 with TRBJ2-5; perhaps TRBD1 as D (6 bases). Trimming stripped 1 base from V and 4 bases from J, with 16 bases between. Germline lookup yields CDR1 MGHDK and CDR2 SYGVNS. There are 16 residues in the CDR3. CDR3 sequence reads: CASSEFTGGVGETQYF. CDR3 sequence (DNA): TGTGCCAGCAGTGAATTTACTGGGGGCGTAGGAGAGACCCAGTACTTC.

This clone has more than one count but fewer than ten. The chain employs TRBV4-1 and TRBJ1-2; no clear D. Trimming left V 1 base short and J 10 bases short, with 19 bases between. The CDR3 loop spans 15 amino acids. The germline CDR1 and CDR2 sequences are MGHRA and YSYEKL. The CDR3 here is CASSQGEQVLGNYTF. In DNA form, the CDR3 reads TGCGCCAGCAGCCAAGGGGAGCAGGTTTTAGGTAACTACACCTTC.

In its sample, this clone is large. This chain's CDR3 is CSGRVQQETQYF. DNA of the CDR3: TGCAGCGGCAGGGTACAGCAAGAGACCCAGTACTTC. The chain employs TRBV29-1 and TRBJ2-5, with D perhaps matching TRBD1 (5 bases). The CDR3 is made up of 12 amino acids. Looked up from germline, CDR1 is SQVTM and CDR2 is ANQGSEA. V shed 7 bases and J shed 2 bases, with 11 bases lying between them.

V and J are TRBV12-3 or TRBV12-4 and TRBJ1-1; 7 bases are a match to TRBD1. With 5 bases clipped from V and 8 bases from J, the junction kept 5 bases outside the gene matches. CDR3 length: 12 amino acids. DNA for the CDR3: TGTGCCAGCAGTCGGACAGGAGAGGAAGCTTTCTTT. It yields the protein CASSRTGEEAFF.

This clone was counted only a few times. The chain employs TRBV5-4 and TRBJ2-1, with 11 bases that match TRBD2. This CDR3 spans 15 amino acids. From germline, CDR1 is SGHNT and CDR2 YYREEE (reference sequence). After removal of 4 bases from V and 4 bases from J, the junction contained 4 bases not matched to a gene. The CDR3 region has the DNA TGTGCCAGCAGCGAGCGGACTAGCGGGTACAATGAGCAGTTCTTC. Protein product: CASSERTSGYNEQFF.

The gene calls are TRBV3-1 (or the pseudogene TRBV3-2) and TRBJ1-4; unclear D gene. CDR3 length equals 12 residues. The germline CDR1 and CDR2 sequences are LGHDT and YNNKEL (reference sequence). The V end was cut by 4 bases, the J end by 8 bases, with 8 bases between. CDR3 nucleotides: TGTGCCAGCAGCCCACTCCCCGAAAAACTGTTTTTT. Translated: CASSPLPEKLFF.

The chain couples TRBV5-5 to TRBJ1-2; 12 bases map to TRBD1. After removal of 0 bases from V and 7 bases from J, the junction contained 13 bases not matched to a gene. The CDR3 consists of 18 residues. Germline CDR1 reads SGHKS; CDR2 reads YYEKEE (reference sequence). The DNA of the CDR3 is TGTGCCAGCAGCTTGGCCGGGACAGGGGGCTCCCGGGACTCTGGCTACACCTTC. This gives the protein CASSLAGTGGSRDSGYTF.

The chain joins TRBV5-5 to TRBJ2-7, with D possibly being TRBD2 (5 bases). CDR3 length: 14 residues. Germline V CDR1 and CDR2: SGHKS, YYEKEE (reference sequence). The germline V and J ends were trimmed by 2 bases and 3 bases, with 12 bases remaining between them. CDR3 DNA sequence: TGTGCCAGCAGCTTTCCGGCAGAGGGCTACGAGCAGTACTTC. This sequence encodes CASSFPAEGYEQYF.

The chain links TRBV3-1 (or the pseudogene TRBV3-2) to TRBJ1-2, with 7 bases lining up with TRBD1. Germline V gene sequence: CDR1 LGHDT, CDR2 YNNKEL (reference sequence). V dropped 1 base and J dropped 6; count of bases not matched to a gene: 5. CDR3 length: 14 residues. The DNA for the CDR3 is TGTGCCAGCAGCCAAGCCGGGACAGTTCATGGCTACACCTTC. Protein product: CASSQAGTVHGYTF.

The chain uses TRBV6-4 and TRBJ2-2; 11 nucleotides agree with TRBD1. CDR1 MRHNA and CDR2 SNTAGT come from the germline V gene. V was clipped by 2 bases and J by 4 bases; unmatched bases: 6. This CDR3 has 17 residues. This CDR3 reads CASSDSTGQGGTGELFF. The CDR3 bases are TGTGCCAGCAGTGACAGTACGGGACAGGGGGGCACCGGGGAGCTGTTTTTT.

The V call is TRBV21-1, the J call TRBJ2-5; no DNA check was done on the table's D call, TRBD2. TRBV21-1 is a pseudogene locus. This CDR3 is 17 amino acids long. DNA for the CDR3: TGTGCCAGCAGGGACCTTCGGGGCAGGGCGGGGGAAGAGACCCAGTACTTC. The encoded protein is CASRDLRGRAGEETQYF.